The source of this T cell receptor beta chain is a study of T cell changes during pregnancy in multiple sclerosis (dated by TCRdb to about 2019). For the wider study: In women with multiple sclerosis, the researchers looked at how the T cell repertoire shifted as pregnancy progressed.

The library was made by the immunoSEQ multiplex PCR assay. The table comes from immuneACCESS by way of TCRdb, which keeps in-frame sequences with V and J called. Part of the clones is missing from these tables; in studies checked, under half for an unresolved V gene and the rest for unknown reasons. The sample records approximately 52,000 clones, over 75% of which are singletons. The top ten clones comprise about 1.2% of the sample. Worth noting for this clone: Its antigen is not yet known. The record has no base qualities; no much larger clone is one base away.

The germline V gene provides CDR1 MNHEY and CDR2 SVGAGI. The CDR3 sequence holds 13 residues, the cysteine and phenylalanine included. Left in the record is the CDR3 DNA by itself, 39 bases read in frame from the first base. The junction carries 9 bases between V and J, which are trimmed by 6 bases and 4 bases respectively. This clonotype was obtained from a female donor with multiple sclerosis, enrolled in a pregnancy study. Material: CD4+ T cells from peripheral blood mononuclear cells, obtained in the second trimester of pregnancy. This chain joins TRBV6-5 to TRBJ2-2; TRBD1 could be the D gene, as 5 bases match. CDR3 reads: CASSQRGTGELFF. The DNA sequence reads TGTGCCAGCAGCCAAAGGGGCACCGGGGAGCTGTTTTTT.